One and the same sample provided the 22 T cell receptor beta chains below, sequenced in a study of T cells in Graves' hyperthyroidism and ophthalmopathy. Amplified TCR beta CDR3 regions came from RNA transcripts. Initially, a first-round RT-PCR of the TCR CDR3 employed the HTBI primer set. MiXCR, run by TCRdb on the multiplex PCR reads, gives a single entry per CDR3 protein. Here the sample spans roughly 380,000 distinct CDR3 sequences, roughly 19% being singletons. The material sequenced was blood. The receptors originated from a woman younger than 35 with Graves' hyperthyroidism.

This clonotype was detected many times. The V gene is TRBV5-1, the J gene TRBJ2-5, with unresolved D. V was trimmed by 0 bases and J by 1 base, leaving 10 bases between them. The CDR3 spans 15 residues. CDR1 is SGHRS and CDR2 is YFSETQ in the germline V gene. The CDR3 here is CASSLVSGIQETQYF. CDR3 coding DNA: TGCGCCAGCAGCTTGGTTTCTGGGATCCAAGAGACCCAGTACTTC.

This clonotype was counted at least ten times. A read error is possible here, since a much larger clone lies one base away. The V and J genes are TRBV12-5 and TRBJ2-7, with D uncertain. This CDR3 is 11 amino acids long. Per the germline V gene, CDR1 is LGHNT and CDR2 is FRNRAP. Deletions cut 1 base from V and 8 bases from J, with 6 bases between. In DNA, the CDR3 is TGTGCTAGTGGTTTGGGCCTCAAGCAGTACTTC. Translation: CASGLGLKQYF.

Ten or more counts support this clonotype. This chain uses TRBV7-2 with TRBJ1-2; D not resolved. The length of the CDR3 is 13 residues. Germline lookup yields CDR1 SGHTA and CDR2 FQGNSA. Trimming shortened V by 5 bases and J by 2 bases, and 9 bases separated the two germline ends. The CDR3 reads CASSPNPNYGYTF. CDR3 in DNA: TGTGCCAGCAGCCCGAACCCCAACTATGGCTACACCTTC.

This clonotype was picked up many times. The rearrangement uses TRBV29-1 and TRBJ2-6, with D possibly being TRBD1 (5 bases). Trimming shortened V by 0 bases and J by 4 bases, and 10 bases separated the two germline ends. In germline, CDR1 is SQVTM, CDR2 ANQGSEA. The CDR3 contains 15 residues. This CDR3 reads CSVEEQESGANVLTF. CDR3 bases: TGCAGCGTTGAAGAACAGGAATCCGGGGCCAACGTCCTGACTTTC.

There are many counts of this clonotype. The chain uses TRBV29-1 and TRBJ1-1; TRBD1 might be the D (5 bases). CDR1 is SQVTM, CDR2 ANQGSEA, per germline. V was cut by 4 bases and J by 4 bases, with 13 bases left in between. CDR3 length: 13 amino acids. This CDR3 is CSVVGRAATEAFF. The CDR3 bases are TGCAGCGTTGTGGGCAGGGCCGCCACTGAAGCTTTCTTT.

Ten or more counts support this clonotype. The chain recombines TRBV29-1 with TRBJ1-1, with no clear D. The CDR3 length is 13 residues. The V end lost 1 base, the J end lost 4 bases, and 10 bases lay between the germline ends. In germline, CDR1 is SQVTM, CDR2 ANQGSEA. The CDR3 DNA is TGCAGCGTTGAAGCTAGCAGACCCACTGAAGCTTTCTTT. This gives the protein CSVEASRPTEAFF.

This clonotype was observed at least ten times. V is TRBV11-2 and J is TRBJ1-1; D remains unclear. The CDR3 runs to 13 residues. The V gene's germline CDR1 is SGHAT and CDR2 FQNNGV. V was cut by 3 bases and J by 5 bases, with 10 bases left in between. CDR3 nucleotides: TGTGCCAGCAGCTTTTCAGGACTTACTGAAGCTTTCTTT. Amino acid sequence: CASSFSGLTEAFF.

This clonotype showed up many times. The J gene is TRBJ2-5, the V gene TRBV12-3 or TRBV12-4; D may be TRBD1 (5 bases). The V end lost 6 bases, the J end lost 1 base, and 12 bases lay between the germline ends. The CDR3 length is 14 residues. CDR3 sequence (DNA): TGTGCCAGCAGCCCAAGGGGATTCCAAGAGACCCAGTACTTC. Its protein product is CASSPRGFQETQYF.

This clonotype was seen many times. The chain is built from TRBV19 and TRBJ1-1, with D possibly matching TRBD1 (6 bases). The CDR3 loop spans 14 amino acids. The V and J ends lost 4 bases and 2 bases respectively, with 11 bases between them. Germline V gene sequence: CDR1 LNHDA, CDR2 SQIVND (reference sequence). CDR3 DNA sequence: TGTGCCAGTAGTACTTGGACAGATAACACTGAAGCTTTCTTT. It specifies CASSTWTDNTEAFF.

This clonotype was found many times. The J gene is TRBJ1-2, the V gene TRBV11-2; possibly TRBD1 for D (5 bases). Trimming cost V 5 bases and J 7 bases, with 17 bases left between them. CDR3 length: 14 residues. The germline gives CDR1 SGHAT, CDR2 FQNNGV. CDR3 bases: TGTGCCAGCAGCCCGGTTAGCAGGGTACTTGGCTACACCTTC. Its translation: CASSPVSRVLGYTF.

The table lists this clonotype with many counts. V and J are TRBV20-1 and TRBJ2-5, with 11 bases that match TRBD2. V shed 0 bases, J shed 5 bases, and the junction held 2 bases outside the gene matches. The CDR3 extends over 14 amino acids. Looked up from germline, CDR1 is DFQATT and CDR2 is SNEGSKA (reference sequence). In DNA form, the CDR3 reads TGCAGTGCTAGAGATGCTAGCGGGGGGGAGACCCAGTACTTC. Amino acid sequence: CSARDASGGETQYF.

V is TRBV4-1 and J is TRBJ2-2; 7 bases match TRBD1. J gave up 7 bases and V 4 bases, and 21 bases lay outside the gene matches. The CDR3 has 19 amino acids. Germline V gives CDR1 MGHRA, CDR2 YSYEKL. The CDR3: CASSRNPARGITGDGELFF. CDR3 nucleotide sequence: TGCGCCAGCAGCCGAAACCCGGCCAGGGGGATAACCGGGGACGGGGAGCTGTTTTTT.

This chain links TRBV11-2 with TRBJ1-1, with 8 positions matching TRBD1. Germline CDR1 and CDR2: SGHAT and FQNNGV. V dropped 5 bases and J dropped 6; count of bases not matched to a gene: 8. The CDR3 covers 14 residues. The DNA of the CDR3 is TGTGCCAGCAGCCCGGCGACAGGGGCCCCTGAAGCTTTCTTT. Translating gives CASSPATGAPEAFF.

J is TRBJ2-7 and V is TRBV6-2 or TRBV6-3, with 10 bases aligning to TRBD2. The CDR3 has 14 residues. Germline V gene data show CDR1 as MNHEY and CDR2 as SVGEGT. The V and J ends lost 4 bases and 1 base, in that order; junction bases with no gene match: 1. The DNA of the CDR3 is TGTGCCAGCAGTTCACTAGCGGGATCCTACGAGCAGTACTTC. The encoded protein is CASSSLAGSYEQYF.

This clonotype was detected many times. The V call is TRBV7-8, the J call TRBJ1-1; weak D call: TRBD1 (6 bases). Germline-derived CDR1 and CDR2 are SGHVS and FQNEAQ. This CDR3 region has 16 residues. V lost 1 base and J lost 5, with 17 bases in between. This chain's CDR3 is CASSLEGLGGRTEAFF. In DNA, the CDR3 is TGTGCCAGCAGCTTAGAGGGTTTGGGGGGCCGAACTGAAGCTTTCTTT.

This clonotype has at least ten counts. The chain carries TRBV6-5 and TRBJ2-7; D gene ambiguous. CDR3 size: 14 residues. Germline V gives CDR1 MNHEY, CDR2 SVGAGI. Trimming removed 2 bases from V and 2 bases from J, with 10 bases in between. CDR3 bases: TGTGCCAGCAGTTACCCCGACGGTGCCTACGAGCAGTACTTC. Protein sequence: CASSYPDGAYEQYF.

Many counts were recorded for this clonotype. The rearrangement links TRBV28 to TRBJ1-1; D perhaps matches TRBD1 (5 bases). The CDR3 is 14 amino acids. Trimming pared 2 bases from V and 1 base from J, leaving 8 bases between. CDR1 and CDR2 from the germline V gene are MDHEN and SYDVKM. The CDR3 region has the DNA TGTGCCAGCAGTTTAGTCAGGGAGAACACTGAAGCTTTCTTT. Translating it yields CASSLVRENTEAFF.

This clonotype has just a few counts. The chain has TRBV3-1 and TRBJ2-5; possible D gene TRBD1, 6 bases. CDR3 length: 14 residues. The V end was cut by 4 bases, the J end by 5 bases, with 14 bases between. CDR1 is LGHDT and CDR2 is YNNKEL in the germline V gene (reference sequence). In DNA form, the CDR3 reads TGTGCCAGCAGCCCGGCCAACAGGGAGGAGACCCAGTACTTC. Translating it yields CASSPANREETQYF.

The genes are TRBV4-1 and TRBJ2-7, with 12 positions matching TRBD2. Germline assignment: CDR1 MGHRA and CDR2 YSYEKL. V shed 0 bases, J shed 7 bases, and the junction held 10 bases outside the gene matches. The CDR3 consists of 17 residues. The CDR3 here is CASSQDFLAGGRLEQYF. CDR3 sequence (DNA): TGCGCCAGCAGCCAAGATTTCCTAGCGGGGGGGCGGCTAGAGCAGTACTTC.

CDR3 protein: CSARGQGRETQYF. The CDR3 region has the DNA TGCAGTGCTCGGGGACAGGGAAGAGAGACCCAGTACTTC. The gene calls are TRBV20-1 and TRBJ2-5; 9 bases are a match to TRBD1. CDR3 length: 13 amino acids. After removal of 5 bases from V and 4 bases from J, the junction contained 5 bases not matched to a gene. Germline assignment: CDR1 DFQATT and CDR2 SNEGSKA (reference sequence).

This clonotype occurred many times. The chain has TRBV10-3 and TRBJ1-2; 7 positions match TRBD1. V lost 10 bases, J lost 7 bases, and 15 bases stayed unmatched. Germline loops: CDR1 ENHRY, CDR2 SYGVKD. This CDR3 is built from 14 residues. The CDR3 nucleotides read TGTGCCACCCGAGCGTTCGAGGGGGCGGGTGGCTACACCTTC. Its protein is CATRAFEGAGGYTF.

The chain recombines TRBV12-5 with TRBJ2-7, with 7 bases aligning to TRBD1. The CDR3 contains 13 residues. Germline V CDR1 and CDR2: LGHNT, FRNRAP. CDR3 loop: CASSFDRVDEQYF. The CDR3 coding sequence is TGTGCCAGTAGTTTTGACAGGGTCGACGAGCAGTACTTC.